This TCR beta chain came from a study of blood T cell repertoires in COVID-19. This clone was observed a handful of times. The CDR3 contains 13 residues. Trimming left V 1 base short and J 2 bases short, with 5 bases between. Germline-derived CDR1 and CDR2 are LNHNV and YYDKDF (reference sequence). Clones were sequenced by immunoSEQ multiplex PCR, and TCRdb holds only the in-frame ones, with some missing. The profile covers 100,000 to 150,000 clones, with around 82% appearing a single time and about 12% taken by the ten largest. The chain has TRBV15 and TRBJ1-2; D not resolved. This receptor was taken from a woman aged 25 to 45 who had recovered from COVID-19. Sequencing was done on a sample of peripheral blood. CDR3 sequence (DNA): TGTGCCACCAGCAGAGGGGAGAACTATGGCTACACCTTC. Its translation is CATSRGENYGYTF. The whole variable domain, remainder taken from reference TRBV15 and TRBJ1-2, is DAMVIQNPRYQVTQFGKPVTLSCSQTLNHNVMYWYQQKSSQAPKLLFHYYDKDFNNEADTPDNFQSRRPNTSFCFLDIRSPGLGDTAMYLCATSRGENYGYTFGSGTRLTVV.